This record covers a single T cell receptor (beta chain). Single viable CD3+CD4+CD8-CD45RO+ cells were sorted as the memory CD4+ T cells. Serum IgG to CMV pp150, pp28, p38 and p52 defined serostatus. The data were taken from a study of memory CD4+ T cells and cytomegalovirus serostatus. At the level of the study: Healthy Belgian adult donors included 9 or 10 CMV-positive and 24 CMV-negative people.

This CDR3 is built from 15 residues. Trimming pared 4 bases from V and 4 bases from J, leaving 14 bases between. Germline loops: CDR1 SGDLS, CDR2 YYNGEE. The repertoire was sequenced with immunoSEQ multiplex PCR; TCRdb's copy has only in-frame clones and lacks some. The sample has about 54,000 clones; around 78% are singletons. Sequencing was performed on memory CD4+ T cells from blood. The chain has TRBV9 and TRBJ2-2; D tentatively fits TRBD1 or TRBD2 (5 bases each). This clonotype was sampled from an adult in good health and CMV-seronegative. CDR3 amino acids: CASSPQGTGTGELFF. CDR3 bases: TGTGCCAGCAGCCCGCAAGGGACGGGCACCGGGGAGCTGTTTTTT.